This T cell receptor (beta chain) came from a study of blood T cell repertoires in COVID-19. The overall study: Acute-phase and convalescent COVID-19 samples originated in the United States, Italy and Spain. The analysed material was cDNA or gDNA that came from T cells, B-cell-depleted T cells, or PBMCs.

Authors' data handling: Reference gene primer amplification in the assay estimated nucleated cell counts. TCRdb keeps only in-frame clones here, not all; method: immunoSEQ multiplex PCR. D and trimming were read from the DNA, whereas the V and J calls and clone size are those reported in that table. Counted here are fewer than 300,000 clones, 80% to 90% occurring once; the ten biggest clones make up around 0.84%. The CDR3 covers 15 residues. V was pared by 4 bases and J by 1 base, with 14 bases between. Germline CDR1 and CDR2: SGDLS and YYNGEE. The chain employs TRBV9 and TRBJ1-1; the D gene is possibly TRBD1 (6 bases). The sequence was collected from a man aged 25-45 years with acute or convalescent COVID-19. Sequencing used peripheral blood. The CDR3: CASSPQGPPNTEAFF. In DNA, the CDR3 is TGTGCCAGCAGCCCTCAGGGGCCACCGAACACTGAAGCTTTCTTT.